This TCR beta chain emerged from a study of CD8 T cells in Susac syndrome. Notes on the study in general: There were over 15 Susac-specific public clones in total CD8+ repertoires and five or six in CD8+ TEMRA repertoires.

Regarding this clonotype: The antigen remains undetermined.

Patients with Susac syndrome met diagnostic criteria that were recently defined for definite or probable disease. Negative isolation yielded CD8+ and CD4+ T cells; FACS enriched TEMRA cells. A quantity of about 0.45 to 1 ug RNA underwent reverse transcription using random hexamers. Amplification of TCR beta CDR3 by immunoSEQ multiplex PCR spanned 54 Vbeta and 13 Jbeta. TCRdb ran MiXCR on the immunoSEQ multiplex PCR reads and lists one entry per CDR3 protein. The sample has roughly 80,000 distinct CDR3 sequences, approximately 93% seen once. This CDR3 is built from 11 residues. CDR1 is SQVTM and CDR2 is ANQGSEA in the germline V gene. Trimming removed 2 bases at V and 4 bases at J, with 5 bases between.

Input material: CD8+ T cells from PBMCs. The chain couples TRBV29-1 to TRBJ1-2; unclear D gene. The sequence was obtained from a human donor with Susac syndrome. The CDR3 is CSVESRYGYTF. The CDR3 nucleotides are TGCAGCGTTGAATCCCGCTATGGCTACACCTTC.